These 24 T cell receptor beta chains came from one sample sequenced in a study of response to subunit inactivated influenza vaccine. MiXCR, applied by TCRdb to the RT-PCR reads, yields one record per CDR3 protein. The sample lists 710,000 or so distinct CDR3 sequences, 15% to 19% occurring once. The sample consisted of PBMCs from blood, taken approximately 13 days after vaccination. The receptors here all came from a man aged 50 to 60 who received an inactivated influenza vaccine.

This clonotype was counted only a few times. The V and J genes are TRBV5-1 and TRBJ1-2; 9 bases fit TRBD1. Germline trimming cut 2 bases from V and 4 bases from J; bases unmatched to any gene: 3. The CDR3 totals 14 residues. CDR1 and CDR2 from the germline V gene are SGHRS and YFSETQ. CDR3 in amino acids: CASSFGGQGYGYTF. For the CDR3, the DNA is TGCGCCAGCAGCTTTGGGGGACAGGGCTATGGCTACACCTTC. The whole variable domain, remainder taken from reference TRBV5-1 and TRBJ1-2, is KAGVTQTPRYLIKTRGQQVTLSCSPISGHRSVSWYQQTPGQGLQFLFEYFSETQRNKGNFPGRFSGRQFSNSRSEMNVSTLELGDSALYLCASSFGGQGYGYTFGSGTRLTVV.

The chain has TRBV7-2 and TRBJ2-2; TRBD2 aligns across 12 bases. V dropped 7 bases and J dropped 7; count of bases not matched to a gene: 7. CDR1 and CDR2 (germline): SGHTA, FQGNSA. This CDR3 has 15 residues. The CDR3 spells CASNPLAGGVGELFF. Written as DNA, the CDR3 is TGTGCCAGCAACCCCCTAGCGGGAGGGGTCGGGGAGCTGTTTTTT.

Only a few counts were recorded for this clonotype. The CDR3 region is CATGPGAGNGELFF. The CDR3 coding sequence is TGTGCCACCGGTCCCGGGGCCGGCAACGGGGAGCTGTTTTTT. The rearrangement joins TRBV15 to TRBJ2-2; D possibly matches TRBD1 or TRBD2 (5 bases each). Germline CDR1 and CDR2: LNHNV and YYDKDF (reference sequence). The CDR3 spans 14 residues. Trimming took off 8 bases at V and 7 bases at J, with 17 bases between the two ends.

The gene calls are TRBV18 and TRBJ2-1; D may be TRBD2 (7 bases). The CDR3 runs to 15 residues. V was shortened by 3 bases and J by 7 bases, with 16 bases between the two germline ends. The germline gives CDR1 KGHSH, CDR2 LQKENI. This CDR3 reads CASSPLAGAWNEQFF. The CDR3 bases are TGTGCCAGCTCACCTCTTGCGGGGGCCTGGAATGAGCAGTTCTTC. Looking up the rest from reference TRBV18 and TRBJ2-1 gives the full variable domain: NAGVMQNPRHLVRRRGQEARLRCSPMKGHSHVYWYRQLPEEGLKFMVYLQKENIIDESGMPKERFSAEFPKEGPSILRIQQVVRGDSAAYFCASSPLAGAWNEQFFGPGTRLTVL.

This clonotype showed up many times. The J gene is TRBJ1-5, the V gene TRBV12-3 or TRBV12-4, with D perhaps TRBD1 (5 bases). Deletions cut 3 bases from V and 3 bases from J, with 15 bases between. This CDR3 contains 16 residues. The CDR3 loop reads CASSLNAGTFNQPQHF. The CDR3 DNA sequence: TGTGCCAGCAGTTTGAACGCGGGGACTTTCAATCAGCCCCAGCATTTT.

This clonotype was recorded at least ten times. V gene TRBV5-1 combines with J gene TRBJ2-7, with no clear D. Per the germline V gene, CDR1 is SGHRS and CDR2 is YFSETQ. The CDR3 length is 14 residues. V gave up 4 bases and J gave up 2 bases, with 13 bases separating them. CDR3 nucleotide sequence: TGCGCCAGCAGCCGCGCCTACCAAGCCTACGAGCAGTACTTC. It is translated as CASSRAYQAYEQYF.

V is TRBV14 and J is TRBJ1-2; the D gene is possibly TRBD1 (5 bases). This CDR3 comprises 15 residues. Trimming removed 0 bases at V and 4 bases at J, with 12 bases between. Looked up from germline, CDR1 is SGHDN and CDR2 is FVKESK. In nucleotides, the CDR3 is TGTGCCAGCAGCCAAGACCGAGGGGTTAGCTATGGCTACACCTTC. Residues: CASSQDRGVSYGYTF. Based on the CDR3 plus reference TRBV14 and TRBJ1-2, the full variable domain is EAGVTQFPSHSVIEKGQTVTLRCDPISGHDNLYWYRRVMGKEIKFLLHFVKESKQDESGMPNNRFLAERTGGTYSTLKVQPAELEDSGVYFCASSQDRGVSYGYTFGSGTRLTVV.

The chain combines TRBV9 with TRBJ2-3; the D is unclear. V shed 3 bases and J shed 5 bases, with 19 bases lying between them. Germline loops: CDR1 SGDLS, CDR2 YYNGEE. The CDR3 contains 16 residues. The CDR3 region is CASSATRVNSRDTQYF. The CDR3, as DNA: TGTGCCAGCAGCGCGACACGGGTCAATTCGCGAGATACGCAGTATTTT.

V gene TRBV28 combines with J gene TRBJ2-3; no clear D gene. Germline values: CDR1 MDHEN, CDR2 SYDVKM. V dropped 11 bases and J dropped 4 bases, with 10 bases sitting between them. The CDR3 contains 11 residues. The CDR3 sequence: CAFPHPDTQYF. The CDR3 coding sequence is TGTGCCTTCCCTCACCCAGATACGCAGTATTTT.

The CDR3 bases are TGTGCCAGCAGCTTGGGGGGCAAGGCCCCCTACGAGCAGTACTTC. This gives the protein CASSLGGKAPYEQYF. This chain uses TRBV5-5 with TRBJ2-7; a possible D gene is TRBD1 (5 bases). V lost 0 bases, J lost 2 bases, and 12 bases lay in between. This CDR3 comprises 15 residues. Per the germline V gene, CDR1 is SGHKS and CDR2 is YYEKEE (reference sequence). The full variable domain, in which reference TRBV5-5 and TRBJ2-7 provide the parts outside the CDR3, is DAGVTQSPTHLIKTRGQQVTLRCSPISGHKSVSWYQQVLGQGPQFIFQYYEKEERGRGNFPDRFSARQFPNYSSELNVNALLLGDSALYLCASSLGGKAPYEQYFGPGTRLTVT.

This chain's CDR3 is CASKAGEDYNEQFF. As DNA, the CDR3 is TGCGCCAGTAAAGCGGGAGAAGATTACAATGAGCAGTTCTTC. V and J are TRBV5-1 and TRBJ2-1; 8 nucleotides line up with TRBD2. V trimming: 8 bases; J trimming: 4 bases; junction bases outside the gene matches: 8. Germline assignment: CDR1 SGHRS and CDR2 YFSETQ. There are 14 residues in the CDR3.

This clonotype was observed many times. This chain links TRBV11-2 with TRBJ2-5; TRBD1 is a possible D gene (5 bases). The CDR3 is 14 amino acids. Germline V CDR1 and CDR2: SGHAT, FQNNGV. Trimming took off 1 base at V and 4 bases at J, with 10 bases between the two ends. The chain's CDR3 is CASSLGRVSETQYF. CDR3 nucleotides: TGTGCCAGCAGCTTAGGCAGGGTTTCAGAGACCCAGTACTTC.

The rearrangement joins TRBV7-2 to TRBJ2-5; 9 bases are a match to TRBD1. The V gene's germline CDR1 is SGHTA and CDR2 FQGNSA. The CDR3 runs to 16 residues. Unmatched junction bases numbered 6, after V lost 4 bases and J lost 0 bases. CDR3 amino acids: CASSWHRDRDQETQYF. The CDR3, as DNA: TGTGCCAGCAGCTGGCACCGGGACAGGGACCAAGAGACCCAGTACTTC.

The rearrangement uses TRBV15 and TRBJ1-5; D call uncertain. Germline CDR1 is LNHNV and CDR2 is YYDKDF (reference sequence). V was clipped by 0 bases and J by 0 bases, with 12 bases between them. This CDR3 spans 17 amino acids. The CDR3 protein is CATSREEPLYSNQPQHF. The DNA for the CDR3 is TGTGCCACCAGCAGAGAGGAGCCTTTATATAGCAATCAGCCCCAGCATTTT. Drawing the rest from reference TRBV15 and TRBJ1-5, the complete variable domain is DAMVIQNPRYQVTQFGKPVTLSCSQTLNHNVMYWYQQKSSQAPKLLFHYYDKDFNNEADTPDNFQSRRPNTSFCFLDIRSPGLGDTAMYLCATSREEPLYSNQPQHFGDGTRLSIL.

V and J are TRBV28 and TRBJ1-1; a possible D gene is TRBD1 (5 bases). This CDR3 contains 15 residues. Germline CDR1 reads MDHEN; CDR2 reads SYDVKM. V lost 1 base and J 4 bases, leaving 13 bases between the germline ends. The chain's CDR3 is CASSLSEWGGTEAFF. Written as DNA, the CDR3 is TGTGCCAGCAGTTTATCGGAGTGGGGGGGCACTGAAGCTTTCTTT.

This clonotype appeared a few times. The V and J genes are TRBV7-6 and TRBJ2-7; either TRBD1 or TRBD2 may fit D (5 bases each). The CDR3 is 14 residues long. Trimming pared 3 bases from V and 0 bases from J, leaving 9 bases between. Germline V gene lookup returns CDR1 SGHVS and CDR2 FNYEAQ. CDR3 nucleotide sequence: TGTGCCAGCAGCTTGGGACCGTTCTCCTACGAGCAGTACTTC. Its translation is CASSLGPFSYEQYF.

This clonotype was picked up many times. The gene calls are TRBV5-6 and TRBJ2-3; tentatively, D is TRBD2 (5 bases). Germline V gene lookup returns CDR1 SGHDT and CDR2 YYEEEE. V shed 8 bases and J shed 2 bases, with 21 bases lying between them. The CDR3 loop spans 16 amino acids. For the CDR3, the DNA is TGTGCCAGTAAGAGGGTGCAGCGCCTCTTCACAGATACGCAGTATTTT. This encodes CASKRVQRLFTDTQYF.

This chain links TRBV6-2 or TRBV6-3 with TRBJ1-1; the D gene is possibly TRBD1 (6 bases). V was shortened by 6 bases and J by 6 bases, with 17 bases between the two germline ends. The CDR3 contains 14 residues. The germline CDR1 and CDR2 sequences are MNHEY and SVGEGT. The CDR3 bases are TGTGCCAGCAGAGGGGGAGGGGCGTCCTCTGAAGCTTTCTTT. Its protein product is CASRGGGASSEAFF.

The J gene is TRBJ1-1, the V gene TRBV7-6; a weak D match, TRBD1 (5 bases). This CDR3 comprises 13 residues. V was pared by 6 bases and J by 1 base, with 9 bases between. Germline lookup yields CDR1 SGHVS and CDR2 FNYEAQ. The CDR3 DNA is TGTGCCAGCAGTCAAGACAGGAACACTGAAGCTTTCTTT. This encodes CASSQDRNTEAFF.

There are a few counts of this clonotype. The chain is built from TRBV9 and TRBJ1-3, with 9 nucleotides matching TRBD1. Looked up from germline, CDR1 is SGDLS and CDR2 is YYNGEE. The CDR3 has 17 amino acids. V gave up 0 bases and J gave up 4 bases; unmatched junction bases: 8. The CDR3 coding sequence is TGTGCCAGCAGCGTAGATGGGACAGGGCTAAGAGGAAACACCATATATTTT. Translating gives CASSVDGTGLRGNTIYF.

V usage is TRBV14 and J usage is TRBJ1-2; 10 bases are a match to TRBD1. The trim removed 6 bases at V and 2 bases at J, leaving 6 bases unmatched. The CDR3 sequence is 15 residues long. Per germline, CDR1 SGHDN and CDR2 FVKESK. As DNA, the CDR3 is TGTGCCAGCAGACGGACAGGGGGTGAGAACTATGGCTACACCTTC. Residues: CASRRTGGENYGYTF. The whole variable domain, remainder taken from reference TRBV14 and TRBJ1-2, is EAGVTQFPSHSVIEKGQTVTLRCDPISGHDNLYWYRRVMGKEIKFLLHFVKESKQDESGMPNNRFLAERTGGTYSTLKVQPAELEDSGVYFCASRRTGGENYGYTFGSGTRLTVV.

The genes are TRBV15 and TRBJ2-6, with D hard to call. The CDR3 runs 14 residues. The germline CDR1 and CDR2 sequences are LNHNV and YYDKDF (reference sequence). Trimming removed 3 bases at V and 0 bases at J, with 3 bases between. CDR3: CATSRDSGANVLTF. CDR3 nucleotide sequence: TGTGCCACCAGCAGGGACTCTGGGGCCAACGTCCTGACTTTC.

This clonotype came up many times. The rearrangement links TRBV7-8 to TRBJ2-2; D gene unclear. V was pared by 2 bases and J by 2 bases, with 12 bases between. Germline CDR1 is SGHVS and CDR2 is FQNEAQ. This CDR3 spans 16 amino acids. The CDR3 reads CASSLIGGPNTGELFF. DNA of the CDR3: TGTGCCAGCAGCTTAATCGGCGGCCCTAACACCGGGGAGCTGTTTTTT.

The chain is built from TRBV3-1 and TRBJ1-1; D is undetermined. This CDR3 contains 12 residues. The V end was cut by 3 bases, the J end by 8 bases, with 10 bases between. Germline loops: CDR1 LGHDT, CDR2 YNNKEL (reference sequence). The CDR3 is CASSHPAGEAFF. Here the CDR3 DNA reads TGTGCCAGCAGCCACCCGGCGGGGGAAGCTTTCTTT. The variable domain in full, completed from reference TRBV3-1 and TRBJ1-1, reads DTAVSQTPKYLVTQMGNDKSIKCEQNLGHDTMYWYKQDSKKFLKIMFSYNNKELIINETVPNRFSPKSPDKAHLNLHINSLELGDSAVYFCASSHPAGEAFFGQGTRLTVV.